These 31 T cell receptor beta chains originate from one sample sequenced in a study of response to subunit inactivated influenza vaccine. A single record per CDR3 protein comes from TCRdb applying MiXCR to the RT-PCR reads. The sample includes about 500,000 distinct CDR3 sequences, approximately 15% of them seen just once. The material was CD4+ T cells sorted from PBMCs, obtained about 23 months after vaccination. Receptors originate from a man between 50 and 75 years old who received an inactivated influenza vaccine.

This chain links TRBV7-2 with TRBJ2-5, with D uncertain. This CDR3 has 12 amino acids. V lost 5 bases and J lost 5, with 9 bases in between. From germline, CDR1 is SGHTA and CDR2 FQGNSA. The CDR3 bases are TGTGCCAGCAGCGAGGACGGGGAGACCCAGTACTTC. Protein product: CASSEDGETQYF.

This clonotype was found many times. The chain recombines TRBV15 with TRBJ1-2; D gene uncertain. This CDR3 has 14 residues. Trimming left V 3 bases short and J 0 bases short, with 8 bases between. CDR1 is LNHNV, CDR2 YYDKDF, per germline (reference sequence). CDR3 sequence (DNA): TGTGCCACCAGCAGGGGTTTCTCTAACTATGGCTACACCTTC. Its protein product is CATSRGFSNYGYTF.

This chain connects TRBV20-1 to TRBJ1-5, with 7 nucleotides matching TRBD1. The CDR3 length is 16 residues. The germline V gene encodes CDR1 DFQATT and CDR2 SNEGSKA (reference sequence). J gave up 4 bases and V 0 bases, and 9 bases lay outside the gene matches. CDR3 residues: CSARDEVAGGNQPQHF. The CDR3 DNA follows: TGCAGTGCTAGAGATGAAGTTGCAGGGGGTAATCAGCCCCAGCATTTT.

The CDR3 loop reads CASSLGARKLFF. In DNA, the CDR3 is TGTGCCAGCAGTTTAGGTGCAAGGAAACTGTTTTTT. J is TRBJ1-4 and V is TRBV12-3 or TRBV12-4; D is unclear. This CDR3 region has 12 residues. Trimming removed 1 base at V and 11 bases at J, with 8 bases between.

This clonotype was observed a few times. The chain links TRBV12-3 or TRBV12-4 to TRBJ1-3; no clear D. Trimming removed 1 base at V and 0 bases at J, with 10 bases between. The CDR3 is 16 residues long. CDR3 in amino acids: CASSLGTGGSGNTIYF. DNA for the CDR3: TGTGCCAGCAGTTTAGGGACGGGAGGCTCTGGAAACACCATATATTTT.

This clonotype came up many times. The chain carries TRBV12-3 or TRBV12-4 and TRBJ2-6; a weak D match, TRBD1 (6 bases). The CDR3 runs 16 residues. V was trimmed by 5 bases and J by 4 bases, leaving 15 bases between them. CDR3 protein: CASSTTTGPGANVLTF. The CDR3 nucleotides are TGTGCCAGCAGTACCACAACAGGGCCCGGGGCCAACGTCCTGACTTTC.

This chain uses TRBV12-5 with TRBJ2-3, with TRBD1 identical over 8 bases. The V gene end was trimmed by 0 bases and the J gene end by 0 bases; junction bases not matched to a gene: 14. The CDR3 extends over 20 amino acids. Germline lookup yields CDR1 LGHNT and CDR2 FRNRAP. The CDR3 sequence is CASGLVRWTGTSTSTDTQYF. CDR3 DNA sequence: TGTGCTAGTGGTTTGGTAAGGTGGACAGGGACATCAACTAGCACAGATACGCAGTATTTT.

The gene calls are TRBV20-1 and TRBJ2-7; TRBD2 agrees at 11 bases. CDR1 is DFQATT, CDR2 SNEGSKA, per germline (reference sequence). CDR3 length: 12 amino acids. V lost 6 bases and J lost 4; bases outside the gene matches: 2. The CDR3 sequence is CSARTSGYEQYF. The CDR3 bases are TGCAGTGCAAGGACTAGCGGGTACGAGCAGTACTTC.

The chain couples TRBV4-2 to TRBJ1-5; no firm D call. Germline CDR1 LGHNA, CDR2 YNFKEQ. The CDR3 has 15 amino acids. V lost 2 bases and J lost 3, with 11 bases in between. The CDR3 reads CASSQPSEPNQPQHF. CDR3 coding DNA: TGTGCCAGCAGCCAACCATCAGAACCCAATCAGCCCCAGCATTTT.

This clonotype has just a few counts. The chain is built from TRBV21-1 and TRBJ2-7; the D segment call TRBD2 is taken from the table without a DNA check. TRBV21-1 is a pseudogene segment. This CDR3 contains 16 residues. The CDR3: CASSKGPPRRTYEQYF. The DNA of the CDR3 is TGTGCCAGCAGCAAGGGCCCTCCCCGCAGAACCTACGAGCAGTACTTC.

The V call is TRBV11-2, the J call TRBJ2-1; D unresolved. This CDR3 contains 13 residues. Trimming took off 2 bases at V and 5 bases at J, with 7 bases between the two ends. Germline V gene sequence: CDR1 SGHAT, CDR2 FQNNGV. In DNA, the CDR3 is TGTGCCAGCAGCTTACAGGAGAACAATGAGCAGTTCTTC. Encoded protein: CASSLQENNEQFF.

This clonotype turned up a few times. This sequence joins TRBV7-2 and TRBJ2-2; 8 nucleotides align to TRBD1. The CDR3 has 17 residues. Trimming removed 0 bases from V and 1 base from J; junction bases left unmatched: 4. Germline V lookup: CDR1 SGHTA, CDR2 FQGNSA. Here the CDR3 reads CASSLAPTGVNTGELFF. The DNA of the CDR3 is TGTGCCAGCAGCTTAGCGCCGACAGGGGTGAACACCGGGGAGCTGTTTTTT.

This clonotype was counted ten times or more. The gene calls are TRBV12-3 or TRBV12-4 and TRBJ1-1; D is unclear. The CDR3 extends over 12 amino acids. V lost 3 bases and J lost 8, with 10 bases in between. The CDR3 nucleotides read TGTGCCAGCAGTTTCCCCCCCCAGGAAGCTTTCTTT. Translated: CASSFPPQEAFF.

This clonotype was counted ten times or more. J is TRBJ1-2 and V is TRBV15, with unresolved D. V was shortened by 0 bases and J by 6 bases, with 5 bases between the two germline ends. CDR3 length: 12 amino acids. CDR1 is LNHNV, CDR2 YYDKDF, per germline (reference sequence). The CDR3 region is CATSRDGHGYTF. The CDR3 DNA reads as TGTGCCACCAGCAGAGATGGTCATGGCTACACCTTC. Drawing the rest from reference TRBV15 and TRBJ1-2, the complete variable domain is DAMVIQNPRYQVTQFGKPVTLSCSQTLNHNVMYWYQQKSSQAPKLLFHYYDKDFNNEADTPDNFQSRRPNTSFCFLDIRSPGLGDTAMYLCATSRDGHGYTFGSGTRLTVV.

This sequence joins TRBV6-2 or TRBV6-3 and TRBJ2-7, with D perhaps given as TRBD1 or TRBD2 (5 bases each). The V end was cut by 7 bases, the J end by 5 bases, with 18 bases between. Germline V gene data show CDR1 as MNHEY and CDR2 as SVGEGT. The CDR3 is made up of 14 amino acids. The CDR3 nucleotides read TGTGCCAGCATCCTAGGGACCCTAGGCAACGAGCAGTACTTC. Residues: CASILGTLGNEQYF.

This chain connects TRBV11-2 to TRBJ1-2; no firm D call. This CDR3 spans 13 amino acids. Trimming pared 7 bases from V and 2 bases from J, leaving 11 bases between. Germline lookup yields CDR1 SGHAT and CDR2 FQNNGV. The CDR3: CASTIAGNYGYTF. The DNA for the CDR3 is TGTGCCAGCACCATTGCCGGGAACTATGGCTACACCTTC.

This clonotype has just a few counts. The chain recombines TRBV10-3 with TRBJ2-3, with D perhaps matching TRBD1 (5 bases). The CDR3 is 16 residues long. The germline V gene encodes CDR1 ENHRY and CDR2 SYGVKD. V lost 5 bases to trimming and J lost 8 bases, with 23 bases between them. CDR3 DNA sequence: TGTGCCATCAGTCCAACCCAAGACAGTGCCTGGGGTACGCAGTATTTT. This sequence encodes CAISPTQDSAWGTQYF.

This clonotype appeared many times. CDR3: CASSKGQRYEKLFF. CDR3 sequence (DNA): TGCGCCAGCAGTAAGGGACAGAGATACGAAAAACTGTTTTTT. The V call is TRBV5-1, the J call TRBJ1-4; 7 nucleotides align to TRBD1. Per germline, CDR1 SGHRS and CDR2 YFSETQ. V shed 5 bases, J shed 8 bases, and the junction held 9 bases outside the gene matches. The CDR3 consists of 14 residues.

The chain carries TRBV7-9 and TRBJ1-2; 8 nucleotides align to TRBD1. The V segment lost 5 bases and the J segment 1 base; nucleotides outside the gene matches: 6. The CDR3 loop spans 15 amino acids. CDR1 SEHNR and CDR2 FQNEAQ come from the germline V gene (reference sequence). CDR3 sequence (DNA): TGTGCCAGCAGCCCAGGGGGCATCTATAACTATGGCTACACCTTC. Its translation: CASSPGGIYNYGYTF. Combining the CDR3 with reference TRBV7-9 and TRBJ1-2 gives the whole variable domain DTGVSQNPRHKITKRGQNVTFRCDPISEHNRLYWYRQTLGQGPEFLTYFQNEAQLEKSRLLSDRFSAERPKGSFSTLEIQRTEQGDSAMYLCASSPGGIYNYGYTFGSGTRLTVV.

This clonotype was seen repeatedly, ten times or more. Here the CDR3 reads CASSLGTANQPQHF. CDR3 DNA sequence: TGTGCCAGCAGCCTCGGGACGGCCAATCAGCCCCAGCATTTT. V gene TRBV3-1 combines with J gene TRBJ1-5, with D maybe TRBD1 (5 bases). The CDR3 extends over 14 amino acids. Germline CDR1 is LGHDT and CDR2 is YNNKEL (reference sequence). Trimming shortened V by 4 bases and J by 3 bases, and 10 bases separated the two germline ends.

The gene calls are TRBV7-2 and TRBJ1-1; 11 bases fit TRBD1. This CDR3 is 14 amino acids long. Germline V gives CDR1 SGHTA, CDR2 FQGNSA. The junction had 1 base not matched to a gene; V was cut back by 4 bases and J by 3 bases. The CDR3 DNA sequence: TGTGCCAGCAGCTCGGGACAGGGGGACACTGAAGCTTTCTTT. Its translation: CASSSGQGDTEAFF.

This clonotype was observed at least ten times. This sequence joins TRBV6-5 and TRBJ2-1; D is unclear. CDR1 is MNHEY, CDR2 SVGAGI, per germline. Trimming stripped 4 bases from V and 9 bases from J, with 7 bases between. This CDR3 is built from 11 residues. The chain's CDR3 is CASSSISEQFF. The CDR3 nucleotides read TGTGCCAGCAGTTCAATAAGTGAGCAGTTCTTC.

This clonotype came up many times. The chain is built from TRBV5-1 and TRBJ1-4; TRBD1 is a possible D gene (5 bases). V dropped 0 bases and J dropped 7 bases, with 10 bases sitting between them. The CDR3 has 14 residues. Germline CDR1 SGHRS, CDR2 YFSETQ. The CDR3, as DNA: TGCGCCAGCAGCTTGGGTACAGGAGGTGAAAAACTGTTTTTT. It yields the protein CASSLGTGGEKLFF.

This clonotype was recorded a few times. The chain has TRBV18 and TRBJ2-7; D is possibly TRBD1 or TRBD2 (6 bases each). The CDR3 is 13 residues long. The germline V and J ends were trimmed by 8 bases and 2 bases, with 13 bases remaining between them. Germline CDR1 reads KGHSH; CDR2 reads LQKENI. CDR3 bases: TGTGCCAGCCGGACGGGGGACACCTACGAGCAGTACTTC. This translates into CASRTGDTYEQYF.

The sample holds a few counts of this clonotype. The chain joins TRBV25-1 to TRBJ2-5; D ambiguous. The CDR3 spans 15 residues. Germline CDR1 is MGHDK and CDR2 is SYGVNS. Trimming stripped 2 bases from V and 1 base from J, with 11 bases between. CDR3 nucleotides: TGTGCCAGCAGTGAACATCGCAGGTCCCAAGAGACCCAGTACTTC. Its protein is CASSEHRRSQETQYF.

This rearrangement joins TRBV20-1 to TRBJ2-1; 8 nucleotides align to TRBD2. The CDR3 loop spans 16 amino acids. The trim removed 7 bases at V and 6 bases at J, leaving 17 bases unmatched. CDR1 is DFQATT, CDR2 SNEGSKA, per germline (reference sequence). The CDR3 coding sequence is TGCAGTGTCTCCGGGACTAGTCATTCTTCTCCCAATGAGCAGTTCTTC. The encoded protein is CSVSGTSHSSPNEQFF.

The chain carries TRBV27 and TRBJ2-5; 8 bases agree with TRBD1. CDR3 length: 15 residues. J lost 2 bases, V lost 5 bases, and 7 bases had no gene match. The germline gives CDR1 MNHEY, CDR2 SMNVEV (reference sequence). The CDR3 loop is CASSPARTGQETQYF. CDR3 DNA sequence: TGTGCCAGCAGTCCGGCAAGGACAGGGCAAGAGACCCAGTACTTC.

The V and J genes are TRBV2 and TRBJ2-5; the D gene could be TRBD1 or TRBD2 (5 bases each). The CDR3 spans 14 residues. Per the germline V gene, CDR1 is SNHLY and CDR2 is FYNNEI. V lost 6 bases and J 6 bases, leaving 17 bases between the germline ends. The CDR3 sequence: CASSLGGGLKTQYF. CDR3 coding DNA: TGTGCCAGCAGCCTTGGTGGGGGTCTGAAGACCCAGTACTTC. The complete variable domain, with remaining parts taken from reference TRBV2 and TRBJ2-5, reads EPEVTQTPSHQVTQMGQEVILRCVPISNHLYFYWYRQILGQKVEFLVSFYNNEISEKSEIFDDQFSVERPDGSNFTLKIRSTKLEDSAMYFCASSLGGGLKTQYFGPGTRLLVL.

The table lists this clonotype with many counts. V gene TRBV10-3 combines with J gene TRBJ1-4, with no clear D. Looked up from germline, CDR1 is ENHRY and CDR2 is SYGVKD. The CDR3 has 14 residues. With 0 bases removed from V and 8 bases from J, the gap between germline ends came to 10 bases. This chain's CDR3 is CAISESGVGEKLFF. The CDR3 coding sequence is TGTGCCATCAGTGAGTCGGGAGTAGGCGAAAAACTGTTTTTT.

Only a few counts were recorded for this clonotype. This chain uses TRBV12-3 or TRBV12-4 with TRBJ2-1; D not certain. Trimming left V 3 bases short and J 5 bases short, with 5 bases between. The CDR3 totals 12 residues. CDR3 nucleotides: TGTGCCAGCAGTTTCGGCCACAATGAGCAGTTCTTC. Its translation: CASSFGHNEQFF.

This chain uses TRBV4-1 with TRBJ1-6, with D possibly being TRBD1 (6 bases). The V and J ends lost 0 bases and 4 bases respectively, with 13 bases between them. CDR3 size: 17 residues. CDR1 and CDR2 from the germline V gene are MGHRA and YSYEKL. In DNA form, the CDR3 reads TGCGCCAGCAGCCAAGATACTTCAGGGGAGTATAATTCACCCCTCCACTTT. Translation: CASSQDTSGEYNSPLHF.